This T cell receptor (beta chain) was identified in a study of shared clonotypes between healthy human individuals. In regard to this clone: This may be a read error: a much more frequent sequence differs by one nucleotide.

Both subsets, CD45RA+ naive and CD45RA-negative memory, were split from the CD4+ cells. The CDR3 loop spans 17 amino acids. Germline V gene sequence: CDR1 MGHDK, CDR2 SYGVNS. The V and J ends lost 1 base and 4 bases, in that order; junction bases with no gene match: 12. This table comes from immunoSEQ multiplex PCR, and its TCRdb copy is limited to in-frame clones, with some not included. The sample holds over 850,000 clones, roughly 74% seen once. The TCR comes from a man aged 18 to 35 in good health. Some clones in this sample may be carry-over from other donors' samples. This chain links TRBV25-1 with TRBJ1-2, with TRBD1 matching 7 bases. Material for sequencing was memory CD4+ T cells from PBMCs. Subset specified: CD45RA-negative fraction. The CDR3 DNA sequence: TGTGCCAGCAGTGAATGGAGGGGGGACAGAGCTAGCTATGGCTACACCTTC. Translated, it gives CASSEWRGDRASYGYTF.